This T cell receptor (beta chain) is drawn from a study of blood T cell repertoires in COVID-19. Study in general: Acute-phase and convalescent COVID-19 samples originated in the United States, Italy and Spain.

Recruited during active infection, patients (from Seattle) were subsequently followed longitudinally. Trimming at V came to 6 bases and at J to 6 bases, leaving 11 bases not matched to a gene. The germline CDR1 and CDR2 sequences are MDHEN and SYDVKM. The CDR3 is made up of 15 amino acids. Per the original methods: How many nucleated cells were present was estimated from reference gene primer amplification. Only in-frame clones appear in the TCRdb table, and some are missing; sequencing was by immunoSEQ multiplex PCR. V and J calls plus clone size are reproduced from that table; the DNA served to infer D and trimming. The sample comprises fewer than 350,000 clones, 70% to 90% of which are singletons, and 12% rests with the top ten.

Sequenced input: peripheral blood. The receptor's source is a woman aged 25-40 years with COVID-19, enrolled during active disease. The V gene is TRBV28, the J gene TRBJ1-5, with 7 nucleotides matching TRBD1. The CDR3 DNA reads as TGTGCCAGCAGCCGGGCTACCTCAGGGGGTCAGCCCCAGCATTTT. This gives the protein CASSRATSGGQPQHF.